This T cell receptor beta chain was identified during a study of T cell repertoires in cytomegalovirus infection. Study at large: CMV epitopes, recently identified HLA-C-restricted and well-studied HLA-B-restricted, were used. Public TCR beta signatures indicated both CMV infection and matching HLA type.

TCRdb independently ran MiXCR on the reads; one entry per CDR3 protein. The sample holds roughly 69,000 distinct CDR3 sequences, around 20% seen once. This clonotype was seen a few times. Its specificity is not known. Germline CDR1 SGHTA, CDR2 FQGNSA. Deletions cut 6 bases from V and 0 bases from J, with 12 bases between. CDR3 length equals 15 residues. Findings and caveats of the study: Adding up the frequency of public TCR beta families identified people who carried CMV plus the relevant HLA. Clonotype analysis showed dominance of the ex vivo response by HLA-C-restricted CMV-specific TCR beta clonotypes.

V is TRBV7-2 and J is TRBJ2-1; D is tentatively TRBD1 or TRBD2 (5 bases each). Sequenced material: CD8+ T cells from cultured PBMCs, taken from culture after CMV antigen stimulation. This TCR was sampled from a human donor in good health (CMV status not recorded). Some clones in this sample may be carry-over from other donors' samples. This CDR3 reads CASRPGPSSYNEQFF. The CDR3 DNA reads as TGTGCCAGCAGACCGGGACCCAGCTCCTACAATGAGCAGTTCTTC.